The T cell receptor beta chain under discussion was sequenced for a study of control samples from healthy donors and cancer patients. CDR1 KGHSH and CDR2 LQKENI come from the germline V gene. Trimming took 6 bases from V and 5 from J; bases not matched to a gene: 9. The CDR3 spans 14 residues. The repertoire was sequenced with immunoSEQ multiplex PCR; TCRdb's copy has only in-frame clones and lacks some. The sample records 150,000 to 200,000 clones, 91% being singletons. The specimen was blood. The rearrangement joins TRBV18 to TRBJ2-7; 8 bases fit TRBD1. This TCR was sampled from a woman in her thirties in good health. The DNA for the CDR3 is TGTGCCAGCTCTTACGACAGGGGATTCGACGAGCAGTACTTC. This sequence encodes CASSYDRGFDEQYF.